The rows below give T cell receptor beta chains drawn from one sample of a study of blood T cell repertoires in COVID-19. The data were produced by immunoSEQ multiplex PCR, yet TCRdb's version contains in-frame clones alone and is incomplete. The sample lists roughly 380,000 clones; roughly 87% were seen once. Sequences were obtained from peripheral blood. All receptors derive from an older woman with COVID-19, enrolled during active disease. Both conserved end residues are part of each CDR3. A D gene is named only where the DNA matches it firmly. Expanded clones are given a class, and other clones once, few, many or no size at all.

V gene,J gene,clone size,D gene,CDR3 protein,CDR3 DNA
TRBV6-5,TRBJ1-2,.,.,CASSYLPGSGDGYTF,TGTGCCAGCAGTTACCTTCCAGGGAGCGGGGATGGCTACACCTTC
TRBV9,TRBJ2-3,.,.,CASSVAGRGVTDTQYF,TGTGCCAGCAGCGTAGCGGGGCGGGGCGTCACAGATACGCAGTATTTT
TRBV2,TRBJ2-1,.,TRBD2,CATIGGGASDEQFF,TGTGCCACCATTGGCGGGGGGGCCTCGGATGAGCAGTTCTTC
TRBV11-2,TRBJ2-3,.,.,CASSPGFSTDTQYF,TGTGCCAGCAGCCCTGGCTTTAGCACAGATACGCAGTATTTT
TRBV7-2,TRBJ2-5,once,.,CASSLAVQGYSETQYF,TGTGCCAGCAGCTTAGCGGTTCAGGGGTATTCCGAGACCCAGTACTTC
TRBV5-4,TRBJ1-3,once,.,CASSPGGRLSGNTIYF,TGTGCCAGCAGCCCGGGGGGCAGGCTCTCTGGAAACACCATATATTTT
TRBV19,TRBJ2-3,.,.,CASSAGRRGADTQYF,TGTGCCAGTTCAGCCGGGCGGCGGGGCGCAGATACGCAGTATTTT
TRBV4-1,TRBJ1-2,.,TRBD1,CASSHLSGTGSYGYTF,TGCGCCAGCAGCCACCTATCCGGGACAGGGTCGTATGGCTACACCTTC
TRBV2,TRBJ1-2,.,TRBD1,CASSEVPTGNYGYTF,TGTGCCAGCAGTGAAGTTCCGACAGGGAACTATGGCTACACCTTC
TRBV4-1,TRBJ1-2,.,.,CASSRRLQSQTDYGYTF,TGCGCCAGCAGCCGGAGGCTACAGTCTCAAACGGACTATGGCTACACCTTC
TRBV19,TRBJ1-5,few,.,CASSSPGDGGWDQPQHF,TGTGCCAGTAGTAGCCCGGGAGATGGGGGATGGGACCAGCCCCAGCATTTT
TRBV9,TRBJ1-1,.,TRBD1,CASSLTGVTEAFF,TGTGCCAGCAGTCTGACAGGGGTCACTGAAGCTTTCTTT